This T cell receptor (beta chain) was captured by sequencing in a study of cytomegalovirus exposure and HLA in healthy donors. Each donor's status was that of a healthy bone marrow donor. Germline V gene lookup returns CDR1 SGHRS and CDR2 YFSETQ. Trimming removed 4 bases from V and 0 bases from J, with 14 bases in between. The CDR3 is made up of 16 amino acids. Note on this clone: Its antigen is not known.

General study results and limits: Cytomegalovirus-associated TCR beta chains were listed, numbering 150 to 200. Other equally common chains were less clonally expanded than HLA-associated TCR beta chains, a later analysis showed. By a later analysis, the bulk of CMV-associated TCR beta chains appeared HLA-restricted.

Vbeta (60) and Jbeta (13) primers were used in the PCR. Clones were read by immunoSEQ multiplex PCR, and TCRdb kept only the in-frame ones, dropping some. The sample consists of 90,000 or so clones, about four fifths of them appearing once. The receptor was isolated from a man between 25 and 39 years old in good health and CMV-seropositive. Material for sequencing was PBMCs. The chain links TRBV5-1 to TRBJ1-3; D gene ambiguous. CDR3 loop: CASSPEMTPSGNTIYF. The DNA for the CDR3 is TGCGCCAGCAGCCCCGAGATGACACCCTCTGGAAACACCATATATTTT. The full variable domain, rest sourced from reference TRBV5-1 and TRBJ1-3, is KAGVTQTPRYLIKTRGQQVTLSCSPISGHRSVSWYQQTPGQGLQFLFEYFSETQRNKGNFPGRFSGRQFSNSRSEMNVSTLELGDSALYLCASSPEMTPSGNTIYFGEGSWLTVV.